This T cell receptor (beta chain) was captured in a study of cytomegalovirus exposure and HLA in healthy donors. Whole-study findings and limits: The authors excluded some V segments, including TRBV6-2 and TRBV6-3, as indistinguishable.

PCR primers comprised 60 Vbeta and 13 Jbeta primers. TCRdb's copy holds only in-frame clones and misses some; the assay was immunoSEQ multiplex PCR. Among almost 200,000 clones listed, roughly 83% were seen once. CDR3 length: 14 amino acids. Germline V gene sequence: CDR1 SGHTA, CDR2 FQGNSA. Between the trimmed V and J ends, which lost 0 bases and 2 bases, there was a span of 8 bases. On this clone: As yet, its antigen is unknown.

Sequencing input: PBMCs. The rearrangement joins TRBV7-2 to TRBJ2-7, with no clear D. The source of this sequence is a male donor in good health and CMV-seropositive. The DNA of the CDR3 is TGTGCCAGCAGCTTAGCGAGACAAACCTACGAGCAGTACTTC. This encodes CASSLARQTYEQYF.